This T cell receptor beta chain was documented in a study of T cell repertoires in cytomegalovirus infection. Looking at the study overall: The public TCR beta signatures pointed to both CMV infection and matching HLA type.

Findings and limits, study-wide: Individuals carrying CMV plus the relevant HLA were identified by cumulative frequency of public TCR beta families.

This clonotype turned up a few times. The antigen remains undetermined. TCRdb redid the calling of the reads with MiXCR, one entry per CDR3 protein. The sample carries 400,000 to 550,000 distinct CDR3 sequences, approximately 10% recorded once. This receptor was obtained from a human donor in good health (CMV status not recorded). Some clones in this sample may be carry-over from other donors' samples. The source material was PBMCs.

The CDR3 nucleotides read TGTGCCAGCAGTCCTCGACAGAACAATCAGCCCCAGCATTTT. As protein: CASSPRQNNQPQHF. This sequence joins TRBV28 and TRBJ1-5, with D tentatively TRBD1 (5 bases). V lost 5 bases and J lost 3, with 11 bases in between. The CDR3 has 14 residues. CDR1 and CDR2 (germline): MDHEN, SYDVKM.